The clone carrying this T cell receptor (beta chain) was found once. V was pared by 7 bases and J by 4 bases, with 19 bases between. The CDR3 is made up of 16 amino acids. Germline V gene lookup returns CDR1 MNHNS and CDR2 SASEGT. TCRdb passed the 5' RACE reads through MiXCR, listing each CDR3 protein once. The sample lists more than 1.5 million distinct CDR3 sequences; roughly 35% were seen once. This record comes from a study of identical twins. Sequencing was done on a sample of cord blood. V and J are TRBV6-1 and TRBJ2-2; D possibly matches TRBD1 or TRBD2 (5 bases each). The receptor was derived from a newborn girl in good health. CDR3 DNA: TGTGCCAGCATCAAGATGACGGGGCGGGTCACCGGGGAGCTGTTTTTT. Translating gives CASIKMTGRVTGELFF.